The 26 T cell receptor beta chains reported below all come from one sample, sequenced in a study of cytomegalovirus exposure and HLA in healthy donors. Assay: immunoSEQ multiplex PCR; the TCRdb copy retains only in-frame clones and omits some. The table records fewer than 95,000 clones, roughly 83% of them present only once. Material: PBMCs. These receptors were obtained from a woman under 30 in good health and CMV-seropositive.

The J gene is TRBJ2-1, the V gene TRBV7-7; D is perhaps TRBD1 (6 bases). Trimming removed 5 bases at V and 9 bases at J, with 17 bases between. Per germline, CDR1 SSHAT and CDR2 FNYEAQ (reference sequence). The CDR3 sequence is 14 residues long. In DNA form, the CDR3 reads TGTGCCAGCAGCCCCCATTTGGGGGCAGGTGAGCAGTTCTTC. Translation gives CASSPHLGAGEQFF.

As regards this clone: This sample includes further DNA sequences coding for the same CDR3. This chain uses TRBV5-1 with TRBJ1-4, with 9 bases lining up with TRBD1. Germline CDR1 is SGHRS and CDR2 is YFSETQ. The CDR3 is 14 amino acids. Trimming cost V 4 bases and J 8 bases; bases outside gene matches: 6. CDR3 nucleotides: TGCGCCAGCAGCCCCGGGACAGGGAACGAAAAACTGTTTTTT. Translated: CASSPGTGNEKLFF.

In the case of this clone: The final CDR3 position lacks the conserved phenylalanine or tryptophan, pointing to a likely read error. No DNA is shown, since the ends of the CDR3 on it are uncertain; the CDR3 is the one TCRdb lists. This sequence joins TRBV7-8 and TRBJ2-7; the table's D call TRBD1 went unverified against the DNA. Termini included, the CDR3 measures 11 amino acids. The germline gives CDR1 SGHVS, CDR2 FQNEAQ. CDR3 amino acids: CASSLSKTVRL.

The chain combines TRBV27 with TRBJ2-2; D is ambiguous. The CDR3 consists of 12 residues. V lost 5 bases and J 5 bases, leaving 6 bases between the germline ends. Germline V gives CDR1 MNHEY, CDR2 SMNVEV (reference sequence). CDR3 residues: CASSRWTGELFF. The CDR3 DNA reads as TGTGCCAGCAGTCGGTGGACCGGGGAGCTGTTTTTT.

This clone has a handful of counts. The V and J genes are TRBV11-2 and TRBJ1-2; possibly TRBD1 for D (6 bases). The length of the CDR3 is 17 residues. Trimming left V 5 bases short and J 1 base short, with 20 bases between. Germline CDR1 is SGHAT and CDR2 is FQNNGV. The CDR3 here is CASSRAGSTGVNYGYTF. The DNA for the CDR3 is TGTGCCAGCAGCCGGGCGGGTTCGACAGGAGTTAACTATGGCTACACCTTC.

This clone was observed a handful of times. V and J are TRBV2 and TRBJ2-7, with a tentative D call TRBD1 (6 bases). The V end was cut by 7 bases, the J end by 4 bases, with 11 bases between. Germline V gene lookup returns CDR1 SNHLY and CDR2 FYNNEI. CDR3 length: 12 amino acids. The CDR3 region is CASTEGVYEQYF. The CDR3 DNA reads as TGTGCCAGCACCGAGGGGGTTTACGAGCAGTACTTC.

The chain links TRBV11-2 to TRBJ1-6; TRBD1 might be the D (6 bases). This CDR3 contains 15 residues. Germline V gene data show CDR1 as SGHAT and CDR2 as FQNNGV. The V gene lost 2 bases and the J gene lost 8 bases, with 13 bases spanning the gap. CDR3 loop: CASSLIGGGHSPLHF. CDR3 coding DNA: TGTGCCAGCAGCTTAATTGGGGGGGGGCATTCACCCCTCCACTTT.

The chain links TRBV27 to TRBJ2-2; 7 bases map to TRBD1. The germline V gene has CDR1 MNHEY and CDR2 SMNVEV (reference sequence). CDR3 size: 15 residues. V lost 3 bases to trimming and J lost 4 bases; unmatched junction nucleotides: 5. The CDR3 region is CASSFRGSRTGELFF. The CDR3 DNA is TGTGCCAGCAGTTTCAGGGGGTCTCGCACCGGGGAGCTGTTTTTT.

This clone came up once. The CDR3 region has the DNA TGTGCCTGGAGAAATCTCCTAGCGGGGGAAGATGAGCAGTTCTTC. Translated: CAWRNLLAGEDEQFF. The chain recombines TRBV30 with TRBJ2-1; 10 positions match TRBD2. J was trimmed by 8 bases and V by 3 bases; bases with no gene match: 10. Germline-derived CDR1 and CDR2 are GTSNPN and SVGIG (reference sequence). The CDR3 has 15 residues.

The rearrangement joins TRBV15 to TRBJ1-4; no reliable D call. Trimming shortened V by 4 bases and J by 10 bases, and 13 bases separated the two germline ends. The CDR3 runs 13 residues. CDR1 is LNHNV, CDR2 YYDKDF, per germline (reference sequence). As DNA, the CDR3 is TGTGCCACCAGCATTGGTATCACTGGAAAACTGTTTTTT. It is translated as CATSIGITGKLFF.

The J gene is TRBJ1-1, the V gene TRBV6-6, with 8 nucleotides matching TRBD1. The CDR3 loop spans 14 amino acids. Germline assignment: CDR1 MNHNY and CDR2 SVGAGI (reference sequence). J lost 4 bases, V lost 3 bases, and 4 bases had no gene match. The chain's CDR3 is CASSYGQGATEAFF. CDR3 sequence (DNA): TGTGCCAGCAGTTATGGGCAGGGGGCCACTGAAGCTTTCTTT.

This sequence joins TRBV19 and TRBJ1-3, with D possibly TRBD1 on 5 matching bases. V lost 5 bases and J 2 bases, leaving 10 bases between the germline ends. Germline V CDR1 and CDR2: LNHDA, SQIVND (reference sequence). The CDR3 spans 14 residues. Here the CDR3 reads CASSAGVAGNTIYF. CDR3 bases: TGTGCCAGTAGTGCGGGGGTAGCTGGAAACACCATATATTTT.

The chain couples TRBV29-1 to TRBJ1-4, with a weak D call TRBD1 (5 bases). The V gene lost 0 bases and the J gene lost 11 bases, with 16 bases spanning the gap. The CDR3 is 14 residues long. Germline CDR1 is SQVTM and CDR2 is ANQGSEA. Here the CDR3 DNA reads TGCAGCGTTGAAGATCTGCGGACCGGGGGGAAACTGTTTTTT. Encoded protein: CSVEDLRTGGKLFF.

This clone was observed once. The J gene is TRBJ1-2, the V gene TRBV30; 12 bases fit TRBD1. The ends lost 0 bases at V and 2 bases at J; junction bases unmatched: 4. Per the germline V gene, CDR1 is GTSNPN and CDR2 is SVGIG (reference sequence). The CDR3 is 16 residues long. This CDR3 is CAWSVQGTGGNYGYTF. The CDR3 region has the DNA TGTGCCTGGAGTGTACAGGGGACAGGGGGCAACTATGGCTACACCTTC.

The chain carries TRBV27 and TRBJ1-5; the match to TRBD1 covers 9 bases. V lost 5 bases to trimming and J lost 6 bases; unmatched junction nucleotides: 14. This CDR3 comprises 17 residues. Germline V gives CDR1 MNHEY, CDR2 SMNVEV (reference sequence). CDR3 in DNA: TGTGCCAGCAGTCCCGTGTGGAGACAGGGGGTAGCTCAGCCCCAGCATTTT. This gives the protein CASSPVWRQGVAQPQHF.

V is TRBV12-2 and J is TRBJ1-3. TRBV12-2 is termed a pseudogene. The length of the CDR3 is 15 residues. The CDR3 loop reads CASRAGLDSGNTIYF. The CDR3 bases are TGTGCAAGTCGCGCCGGACTGGACTCTGGAAACACCATATATTTT.

This clone was detected only once. The chain recombines TRBV7-3 with TRBJ2-1; 7 bases line up with TRBD1. The CDR3 sequence is 14 residues long. Germline V gene lookup returns CDR1 SGHTA and CDR2 FQGTGA. Trimming at V came to 3 bases and at J to 8 bases, leaving 7 bases not matched to a gene. The CDR3 nucleotides read TGTGCCAGCAGCTTTCAGGGGGTTGGCCATGAGCAGTTCTTC. Amino acids: CASSFQGVGHEQFF.

The V gene is TRBV7-9, the J gene TRBJ1-2; no definite D call. Trimming pared 5 bases from V and 6 bases from J, leaving 13 bases between. The CDR3 is 13 residues long. Germline V lookup: CDR1 SEHNR, CDR2 FQNEAQ (reference sequence). The CDR3 loop is CASSPPMADGYTF. The CDR3 coding sequence is TGTGCCAGCAGCCCCCCAATGGCGGATGGCTACACCTTC.

CDR3 loop: CASSLRTGVGEQYF. The CDR3 DNA sequence: TGTGCCAGCTCACTCAGGACAGGGGTAGGCGAGCAGTACTTC. The chain uses TRBV18 and TRBJ2-7, with TRBD1 identical over 9 bases. CDR3 length equals 14 residues. V dropped 4 bases and J dropped 6; count of bases not matched to a gene: 7. Germline CDR1 KGHSH, CDR2 LQKENI.

The genes are TRBV7-9 and TRBJ1-3, with TRBD1 matching 10 bases. Trimming removed 1 base from V and 2 bases from J; junction bases left unmatched: 2. The CDR3 is made up of 16 amino acids. Germline CDR1 reads SEHNR; CDR2 reads FQNEAQ (reference sequence). The CDR3 region has the DNA TGTGCCAGCAGCTTAGTCGGGACAGGGGCTGGAAACACCATATATTTT. Translated: CASSLVGTGAGNTIYF. The full variable domain, its missing parts supplied by reference TRBV7-9 and TRBJ1-3, is DTGVSQNPRHKITKRGQNVTFRCDPISEHNRLYWYRQTLGQGPEFLTYFQNEAQLEKSRLLSDRFSAERPKGSFSTLEIQRTEQGDSAMYLCASSLVGTGAGNTIYFGEGSWLTVV.

This clone was seen once. This chain joins TRBV30 and TRBJ1-2, with TRBD1 identical over 10 bases. Germline CDR1 is GTSNPN and CDR2 is SVGIG (reference sequence). The CDR3 is made up of 15 amino acids. V trimming: 3 bases; J trimming: 8 bases; junction bases outside the gene matches: 12. CDR3 nucleotide sequence: TGTGCCTGGAGATTGCCCGACAGGGGGCTAAAGGGCTACACCTTC. Encoded protein: CAWRLPDRGLKGYTF.

The chain links TRBV5-1 to TRBJ1-3; D is possibly TRBD1 (5 bases). Germline CDR1 SGHRS, CDR2 YFSETQ. The CDR3 is 13 residues long. V lost 7 bases and J 0 bases, leaving 8 bases between the germline ends. CDR3 DNA sequence: TGCGCCAGCCGAGACAGCTCTGGAAACACCATATATTTT. It encodes CASRDSSGNTIYF.

The chain joins TRBV30 to TRBJ1-4; D not certain. V was cut by 1 base and J by 5 bases, with 8 bases left in between. Germline values: CDR1 GTSNPN, CDR2 SVGIG (reference sequence). The length of the CDR3 is 13 residues. CDR3 bases: TGTGCCTGGAGTGAGGGAGGGAATGAAAAACTGTTTTTT. Amino acids: CAWSEGGNEKLFF.

This clone has only one observation. This chain uses TRBV5-6 with TRBJ2-1; 9 bases agree with TRBD1. The CDR3 contains 15 residues. V gave up 1 base and J gave up 9 bases; unmatched junction bases: 8. CDR1 is SGHDT, CDR2 YYEEEE, per germline. The chain's CDR3 is CASSLPWTGVVEQFF. CDR3 nucleotides: TGTGCCAGCAGCTTGCCTTGGACAGGGGTGGTTGAGCAGTTCTTC.

V and J are TRBV10-1 and TRBJ2-7; TRBD1 agrees at 8 bases. The CDR3 spans 17 residues. J was trimmed by 3 bases and V by 7 bases; bases with no gene match: 17. CDR1 WNHNN and CDR2 SYGVQD come from the germline V gene (reference sequence). The DNA for the CDR3 is TGCGCCAGCAATTTGGGCTCAGGACGACAGGGGAACTACGAGCAGTACTTC. This codes for CASNLGSGRQGNYEQYF.

J is TRBJ1-2 and V is TRBV28, with 8 bases matching TRBD1. The CDR3 sequence is 16 residues long. The junction had 13 bases not matched to a gene; V was cut back by 2 bases and J by 8 bases. Per the germline V gene, CDR1 is MDHEN and CDR2 is SYDVKM. CDR3 DNA sequence: TGTGCCAGCAGTTTAACCTCTGCACAGGGGGGTTGGGGCTACACCTTC. It specifies CASSLTSAQGGWGYTF.